This T cell receptor (beta chain) is drawn from a study of cytomegalovirus exposure and HLA in healthy donors. Both 60 Vbeta primers and 13 Jbeta primers went into the PCR. Measured with immunoSEQ multiplex PCR; TCRdb has only the in-frame clones, and not every one. The table includes 120,000 or so clones, over 75% detected once. CDR1 and CDR2 (germline): MGHRA, YSYEKL. The CDR3 extends over 16 amino acids. With 0 bases removed from V and 8 bases from J, the gap between germline ends came to 17 bases. This sequence joins TRBV4-1 and TRBJ2-1; D possibly corresponds to TRBD2 (5 bases). The receptor was derived from a woman aged 18 to 35 in good health and CMV-seronegative. Sequencing was performed on PBMCs. The CDR3 DNA reads as TGCGCCAGCAGCCAAGAGATCAGCCTACCGCGGGATGAGCAGTTCTTC. Protein sequence: CASSQEISLPRDEQFF.